The clone carrying this TCR beta chain has ten or more counts. The antigen is not known. Researchers made TCR beta libraries by using iRepertoire HTBI primers and running Arm-PCR on CDR3 regions. TCRdb redid the calling of the multiplex PCR reads with MiXCR, one entry per CDR3 protein. The sample consists of around 400,000 distinct CDR3 sequences, roughly a fifth of them appearing once. Indicated time point: persistent/refractory GD, antithyroid drugs over 5 years with positive TRAb. PBMC RNA was the source of the TCR library. The guidelines of the American Thyroid Association were the basis for diagnosing Graves' disease. These data belong to a study of regulatory T cells in long-lasting Graves disease. The CDR3 has 16 amino acids. CDR1 is SGDLS and CDR2 is YYNGEE in the germline V gene. The V segment lost 4 bases and the J segment 2 bases; nucleotides outside the gene matches: 8. General study findings and limits: With persistent disease, TRBV28, TRBJ1-2 and TRBJ2-5 were the favored segments. The sample size was small, and this may have reduced accuracy.

The sequencing used peripheral blood mononuclear cells (PBMCs), collected when the disease was refractory, from a patient treated with antithyroid drugs. The sequence was collected from a female donor with Graves disease. The chain uses TRBV9 and TRBJ1-4; 7 bases line up with TRBD1. DNA for the CDR3: TGTGCCAGCAGCCAAAGACCGGGACAGACTAATGAAAAACTGTTTTTT. It yields the protein CASSQRPGQTNEKLFF.